This T cell receptor beta chain derives from a study of T-cell reconstitution after alpha-beta-depleted transplantation in children (dated by TCRdb to the mid-2010s). Turning to the overall study: The study quantitatively tracked T-cell immune reconstitution after TCRalphabeta/CD19-depleted allogeneic hematopoietic cell transplantation in children using TCR repertoire profiling.

Relative to germline, V is missing 3 bases and J is missing 4 bases, with 5 bases of the junction outside any gene match. The CDR3 runs 14 amino acids, cysteine and phenylalanine included. The DNA shown is the 42-base CDR3, in frame from base 1. CDR1 and CDR2, per the germline V gene, are SGHRS and YFSETQ. The protocol used for the library was PCR. These reads were obtained on an Illumina HiSeq 2500. Molecular barcoding was employed in the preparation of TCR libraries, with unique molecular identifiers being used to normalize TCRbeta repertoire quantification. TCRdb cleaned the public reads at Q25 with fastp, built clones with MiXCR and kept in-frame beta chains. Each entry is one CDR3 protein sequence, shown with its most common DNA and genes. The sample table holds about 22,000 distinct CDR3 sequences, of which roughly a tenth were seen once. The top ten clonotypes cover more than 20% of the sample.

This clonotype was seen at least ten times. Its cognate antigen has yet to be identified. No base-level quality is on record; no much larger clone is a single base apart. The sample was PBMCs from the stem cell graft donor, taken from the stem cell graft. The receptor comes from a human donor who donated a stem cell graft to a child with chronic granulomatous disease. The sequence links TRBV5-1 to TRBJ1-2; a stretch of 8 junction bases matches TRBD1. The DNA sequence is as follows: TGCGCCAGCAGCTGGACAGGGCCCCTCTATGGCTACACCTTC. The resulting protein is CASSWTGPLYGYTF.